The 18 T cell receptor beta chains reported below all come from one sample, sequenced in a study of early T cells in non-severe SARS-CoV-2 infection. From the 5' RACE reads, TCRdb called clonotypes with MiXCR, one entry per CDR3 protein. Among 55,000 to 65,000 distinct CDR3 sequences listed, about 8.9% were seen once. The specimen was whole blood. The source of these receptors is an adult who was a healthcare worker with PCR-confirmed SARS-CoV-2 infection or an uninfected control (not recorded which).

V and J are TRBV7-3 and TRBJ2-1; D is perhaps TRBD2 (5 bases). Trimming removed 9 bases from V and 2 bases from J, with 14 bases in between. The length of the CDR3 is 14 residues. CDR1 SGHTA and CDR2 FQGTGA come from the germline V gene. The CDR3 region has the DNA TGTGCCAGTTCGGGGAGTGGAACCTACAATGAGCAGTTCTTC. Protein sequence: CASSGSGTYNEQFF.

This rearrangement joins TRBV14 to TRBJ2-1, with unresolved D. CDR1 is SGHDN and CDR2 is FVKESK in the germline V gene. The length of the CDR3 is 14 residues. V was clipped by 0 bases and J by 1 base, with 4 bases between them. The CDR3 DNA reads TGTGCCAGCAGCCAAGACATATCCTACAATGAGCAGTTCTTC. This sequence encodes CASSQDISYNEQFF.

The rearrangement joins TRBV6-1 to TRBJ1-6, with 8 bases aligning to TRBD1. This CDR3 spans 14 amino acids. Per germline, CDR1 MNHNS and CDR2 SASEGT. The V segment lost 3 bases and the J segment 10 bases; nucleotides outside the gene matches: 5. CDR3 residues: CASSDYRGSSPLHF. Written as DNA, the CDR3 is TGTGCCAGCAGTGATTACAGGGGGAGCTCACCCCTCCACTTT.

The chain employs TRBV19 and TRBJ1-1, with TRBD1 matching 7 bases. Germline lookup yields CDR1 LNHDA and CDR2 SQIVND (reference sequence). This CDR3 contains 14 residues. V gave up 11 bases and J gave up 1 base; unmatched junction bases: 10. The CDR3 DNA reads TGTGCCGGTCGGGGGACAGCTGGGAACACTGAAGCTTTCTTT. Its protein is CAGRGTAGNTEAFF.

The J gene is TRBJ2-1, the V gene TRBV20-1; no definite D call. CDR3 length: 12 amino acids. CDR1 is DFQATT and CDR2 is SNEGSKA in the germline V gene (reference sequence). Trimming removed 1 base at V and 12 bases at J, with 13 bases between. CDR3 in DNA: TGCAGTGCTAGAGCTTCGCCTGAGGTGCAGTTCTTC. Amino acids: CSARASPEVQFF.

This clonotype was seen a handful of times. The V and J genes are TRBV27 and TRBJ2-1, with TRBD2 matching over 10 bases. Germline-derived CDR1 and CDR2 are MNHEY and SMNVEV (reference sequence). Losses at the gene ends were 3 bases for V and 2 bases for J; bases not matched to a gene: 4. The CDR3 is 16 amino acids. For the CDR3, the DNA is TGTGCCAGCAGTTTCCTAACTAGCGGGACCTACAATGAGCAGTTCTTC. Residues: CASSFLTSGTYNEQFF.

This clonotype appeared many times. CDR3 nucleotide sequence: TGCAGCGTAAGGGTAATATCGTCAGAGACCCAGTACTTC. Translated: CSVRVISSETQYF. The rearrangement uses TRBV29-1 and TRBJ2-5; D remains unclear. From germline, CDR1 is SQVTM and CDR2 ANQGSEA. V was shortened by 6 bases and J by 4 bases, with 15 bases between the two germline ends. This CDR3 contains 13 residues.

Only a few counts were recorded for this clonotype. The V gene is TRBV7-2, the J gene TRBJ2-5, with D perhaps TRBD1 (6 bases). CDR3 size: 12 residues. Germline V gene sequence: CDR1 SGHTA, CDR2 FQGNSA. Between the trimmed V and J ends, which lost 2 bases and 5 bases, there was a span of 6 bases. CDR3: CASSLQGETQYF. DNA for the CDR3: TGTGCCAGCAGCTTACAGGGGGAGACCCAGTACTTC. Using reference TRBV7-2 and TRBJ2-5 for the parts outside the CDR3, the full variable domain is GAGVSQSPSNKVTEKGKDVELRCDPISGHTALYWYRQSLGQGLEFLIYFQGNSAPDKSGLPSDRFSAERTGGSVSTLTIQRTQQEDSAVYLCASSLQGETQYFGPGTRLLVL.

This clonotype was detected a few times. The gene calls are TRBV12-3 or TRBV12-4 and TRBJ2-2, with TRBD1 as a possible D gene (6 bases). The CDR3 runs to 14 residues. Trimming took off 6 bases at V and 7 bases at J, with 15 bases between the two ends. The CDR3 loop reads CASSLSGVDGELFF. The CDR3 nucleotides read TGTGCCAGCAGCCTTTCAGGGGTTGACGGGGAGCTGTTTTTT.

J is TRBJ2-5 and V is TRBV6-1; unclear D gene. This CDR3 contains 14 residues. Germline CDR1 reads MNHNS; CDR2 reads SASEGT. V was clipped by 1 base and J by 4 bases, with 10 bases between them. CDR3 nucleotides: TGTGCCAGCAGTGAAGAAGGGCTGGGAGAGACCCAGTACTTC. The encoded protein is CASSEEGLGETQYF.

The rearrangement links TRBV28 to TRBJ2-7; D possibly corresponds to TRBD1 (7 bases). This CDR3 has 15 amino acids. Between the trimmed V and J ends, which lost 2 bases and 6 bases, there was a span of 17 bases. CDR1 and CDR2 (germline): MDHEN, SYDVKM. The CDR3 loop is CASSLGGPQGGEQYF. The CDR3 DNA is TGTGCCAGCAGTTTAGGAGGGCCCCAGGGGGGCGAGCAGTACTTC.

This clonotype has only a few counts. This sequence joins TRBV5-4 and TRBJ2-5, with 10 bases aligning to TRBD1. V was clipped by 4 bases and J by 5 bases; unmatched bases: 5. CDR1 and CDR2 (germline): SGHNT, YYREEE (reference sequence). This CDR3 spans 14 amino acids. DNA for the CDR3: TGTGCCAGCAGCCGGGACAGGGGCGAGGAGACCCAGTACTTC. It yields the protein CASSRDRGEETQYF.

The V and J genes are TRBV9 and TRBJ2-3; no definite D call. The ends were cut back, 0 bases at V and 3 bases at J, with 5 bases in the middle. The CDR3 totals 13 residues. Germline CDR1 reads SGDLS; CDR2 reads YYNGEE. The CDR3 sequence: CASSVEATDTQYF. DNA for the CDR3: TGTGCCAGCAGCGTAGAAGCGACAGATACGCAGTATTTT.

The chain couples TRBV6-1 to TRBJ1-5; tentative D call: TRBD1 (5 bases). V was pared by 8 bases and J by 4 bases, with 18 bases between. The V gene's germline CDR1 is MNHNS and CDR2 SASEGT. The CDR3 spans 15 residues. Written as DNA, the CDR3 is TGTGCCAGCTCTCCGATACAGGTGCTGAATCAGCCCCAGCATTTT. Protein: CASSPIQVLNQPQHF.

The chain has TRBV3-1 and TRBJ2-7; 9 nucleotides match TRBD2. There are 15 residues in the CDR3. From germline, CDR1 is LGHDT and CDR2 YNNKEL (reference sequence). Trimming at V came to 1 base and at J to 3 bases, leaving 4 bases not matched to a gene. The CDR3 is CASSQGLAGYYEQYF. The CDR3 DNA reads TGTGCCAGCAGCCAAGGGCTAGCGGGGTACTACGAGCAGTACTTC.

This clonotype was seen repeatedly, ten times or more. CDR3 sequence: CASSPGQTPSYEQYF. The CDR3 DNA sequence: TGTGCCAGCAGCCCGGGACAGACTCCCTCCTACGAGCAGTACTTC. The rearrangement links TRBV7-9 to TRBJ2-7; TRBD1 aligns across 7 bases. The J segment lost 0 bases and the V segment lost 5 bases, leaving 7 bases of the junction unmatched. Per germline, CDR1 SEHNR and CDR2 FQNEAQ (reference sequence). This CDR3 has 15 residues.

In its sample, this clonotype was seen a few times. The chain has TRBV28 and TRBJ2-7; possibly TRBD1 for D (5 bases). V shed 5 bases and J shed 2 bases, with 13 bases lying between them. The CDR3 spans 14 residues. Germline V gives CDR1 MDHEN, CDR2 SYDVKM. Here the CDR3 reads CASSRTLIAYEQYF. The CDR3 DNA follows: TGTGCCAGCAGTCGGACACTCATCGCCTACGAGCAGTACTTC.

The sample holds many counts of this clonotype. The chain employs TRBV30 and TRBJ2-1, with 10 bases fitting TRBD2. V lost 0 bases to trimming and J lost 4 bases; unmatched junction nucleotides: 21. The CDR3 is 21 amino acids. Germline values: CDR1 GTSNPN, CDR2 SVGIG (reference sequence). In nucleotides, the CDR3 is TGTGCCTGGAGTGTCTTATTGTCTAGCGGGAGAAGCTTCCGGCATTACAATGAGCAGTTCTTC. This codes for CAWSVLLSSGRSFRHYNEQFF.